These T cell receptor beta chains were read from a single sample in a study of blood T cell repertoires in COVID-19. TCRdb's table, derived via immunoSEQ multiplex PCR, lists solely in-frame clones and lacks some. This table has 100,000 to 150,000 clones, around four fifths appearing once. Sequenced sample: PBMCs or T cells enriched from blood (not recorded which). The receptors here all came from a man aged 35 to 55 with acute COVID-19. CDR3s include the opening cysteine and the closing phenylalanine or tryptophan. D genes are given only for firm matches. The size of a clone is reported for some rows only, either as once, few or many, or as a class for expanded clones.

size	V	J	D	DNA	CDR3
.	TRBV19	TRBJ1-5	.	TGTGCCAGTAGTATATCGTGGCAGGCATTCAATCAGCCCCAGCATTTT	CASSISWQAFNQPQHF
.	TRBV10-3	TRBJ2-6	.	TGTGCCATCAGTGCAGGGGCTGGGGCCAACGTCCTGACTTTC	CAISAGAGANVLTF
once	TRBV2	TRBJ1-5	.	TGTGCCAGCAGTGCCGGCGGCACCGGGGGTTCAGCCCAGCATTTT	CASSAGGTGGSAQHF
once	TRBV19	TRBJ2-3	.	TGTGCCAGTAGTATAGAGACACTCGCAGATACGCAGTATTTT	CASSIETLADTQYF
.	TRBV6-5	TRBJ1-5	.	TGTGCCAGCCGTCCCTATAGCAATCAGCCCCAGCATTTT	CASRPYSNQPQHF
.	TRBV3-1/TRBV3-2	TRBJ2-2	TRBD1	TGTGCCAGCAGCCAAACTCGCGGACAGGGGGCGTACACCGGGGAGCTGTTTTTT	CASSQTRGQGAYTGELFF
.	TRBV7-9	TRBJ1-5	TRBD1	TGTGCCAGCAGCTTAGAGGCAGGGGGGCAGCCCCAGCATTTT	CASSLEAGGQPQHF
.	TRBV6-5	TRBJ2-5	TRBD2	TGTGCCAGCGGAACGGGACTAGCGGGGGGGAAGACCCAGTACTTC	CASGTGLAGGKTQYF
.	TRBV19	TRBJ2-1	TRBD2	TGTGCCAGTAGAACTAGCGGGCATTCCTACAATGAGCAGTTCTTC	CASRTSGHSYNEQFF
.	TRBV14	TRBJ2-4	.	TGTGCCAGCAGCCACCAAATAGCCAAAAACATTCAGTACTTC	CASSHQIAKNIQYF
.	TRBV10-3	TRBJ2-2	TRBD2	TGTGCCATCAGTGAGAGGAGACTAGCGGAGTCCAGGGGGGCCGGGGAGCTGTTTTTT	CAISERRLAESRGAGELFF
.	TRBV27	TRBJ2-2	.	TGTGCCAGCCAACAGGGCCCGGCCGGGGAGCTGTTTTTT	CASQQGPAGELFF
.	TRBV19	TRBJ2-2	.	TGTGCCAGTATCCTTGCCGGGGAGCTGTTTTTT	CASILAGELFF
.	TRBV5-1	TRBJ2-2	.	TGCGCCAGCAGCTTAGTACAGATAAACACCGGGGAGCTGTTTTTT	CASSLVQINTGELFF
.	TRBV12-3/TRBV12-4	TRBJ1-2	TRBD1	TGTGCCTCCTGGGCAGGGGGGTGGGGCTACACCTTC	CASWAGGWGYTF
.	TRBV10-3	TRBJ1-6	.	TGTGCCATCAGTGGAGGCACGTTTAATTCACCCCTCCACTTT	CAISGGTFNSPLHF
.	TRBV27	TRBJ2-1	TRBD1	TGTGCCAGCAGTTCCTGGACAGGGGCCCTCTACAATGAGCAGTTCTTC	CASSSWTGALYNEQFF
.	TRBV7-2	TRBJ1-1	.	TGTGCCAGCAGCTTCGGGGTAGGCACTGAAGCTTTCTTT	CASSFGVGTEAFF
.	TRBV6-2/TRBV6-3	TRBJ1-5	TRBD1	TGTGCCAGCAGTAAGGGACAGAGCAATCAGCCCCAGCATTTT	CASSKGQSNQPQHF
.	TRBV4-2	TRBJ1-3	.	TGTGCCAGCAGCCAAGTTAATCCAGGGGCGGTTGGAAACACCATATATTTT	CASSQVNPGAVGNTIYF
.	TRBV6-5	TRBJ1-5	.	TGTGCCAGCAGTCCCGGGAGGGAGTTTGATCAGCCCCAGCATTTT	CASSPGREFDQPQHF
once	TRBV5-1	TRBJ2-1	TRBD2	TGCGCCAGCAGCCCCCAAGCGGGAGCGACCTACAATGAGCAGTTCTTC	CASSPQAGATYNEQFF
.	TRBV5-8	TRBJ2-1	TRBD2	TGTGCCAGCAGCTTTCATGATAGCGGGAGGTCCTACAATGAGCAGTTCTTC	CASSFHDSGRSYNEQFF
.	TRBV7-3	TRBJ2-1	TRBD2	TGTGCCAGCAGCTTAGGCCTAGCGGGAGGTCACGTAGAGGGGCAGTTCTTC	CASSLGLAGGHVEGQFF
.	TRBV7-2	TRBJ1-5	.	TGTGCCAGCAGCTTAGTAGGGGGGGCTAGCAATCAGCCCCAGCATTTT	CASSLVGGASNQPQHF
.	TRBV30	TRBJ1-6	TRBD1	TGTGCCTCCCGGGACAGCTCCTCACCCCTCCACTTT	CASRDSSSPLHF
.	TRBV7-6	TRBJ2-1	.	TGTGCCAGCAGCTTATACCCACTAGCCCAGGCGGGCGAGCAGTTCTTC	CASSLYPLAQAGEQFF
.	TRBV19	TRBJ2-1	.	TGTGCCAGTAGTAGGGGCGGGACGGTCTACAATGAGCAGTTCTTC	CASSRGGTVYNEQFF
once	TRBV18	TRBJ2-2	TRBD2	TGTGCCAGCTCACCACCGTCCAGGGGTAGCGGGAGCGGCACCGGGGAGCTGTTTTTT	CASSPPSRGSGSGTGELFF
.	TRBV5-4	TRBJ1-2	.	TGTGCCAGCAGCTTGGACGAGGTTGGCTACACCTTC	CASSLDEVGYTF
.	TRBV7-2	TRBJ2-3	.	TGTGCCAGCAGCTTAACAACAGGGACCCCCTGGTATTTT	CASSLTTGTPWYF
.	TRBV10-3	TRBJ2-5	TRBD1	TGTGCCATCAGATCAGGGGGCATGGAGACCCAGTACTTC	CAIRSGGMETQYF
.	TRBV28	TRBJ2-3	TRBD2	TGTGCCAGCAGTTCAGCGGGAGCGGGAGATACGCAGTATTTT	CASSSAGAGDTQYF
.	TRBV20-1	TRBJ1-2	.	TGCAGTGCTAGTCCAGGGATCGGCTATGGCTACACCTTC	CSASPGIGYGYTF
.	TRBV28	TRBJ1-5	.	TGTGCCAGCAGCCGCCGGACCCCGACAGGAGGTCAGCCCCAGCATTTT	CASSRRTPTGGQPQHF
.	TRBV6-5	TRBJ1-4	TRBD1	TGTGCCAGCACCCGACAGGGGGCCGGTGAAAAACTGTTTTTT	CASTRQGAGEKLFF
.	TRBV19	TRBJ2-6	.	TGTGCCAGTAGTCGCCCGGGGTCTGGGGCCAACGTCCTGACTTTC	CASSRPGSGANVLTF
.	TRBV19	TRBJ2-7	.	TGTGCCAGTAGGCCACAGGCCGCCTCATACGAGCAGTACTTC	CASRPQAASYEQYF
few	TRBV28	TRBJ1-5	.	TGTGCCAGCACCCGGGGGGGGAGCAATCAGCCCCAGCATTTT	CASTRGGSNQPQHF
few	TRBV7-9	TRBJ1-2	.	TGTGCCAGCAGCTCAGACACCTACCTGACAGGAGGAAGCTACACCTTC	CASSSDTYLTGGSYTF
.	TRBV5-1	TRBJ2-7	TRBD1	TGCGCCAGCACCCCGGGACAGAGCTCCTACGAGCAGTACTTC	CASTPGQSSYEQYF
.	TRBV9	TRBJ1-1	.	TGTGCCAGCAGCGTAGAACGGGGTTCGGTTACTGAAGCTTTCTTT	CASSVERGSVTEAFF
.	TRBV28	TRBJ2-6	TRBD1	TGTGCCAGCCGGGACAGGGGGCTCGGGGCCAACGTCCTGACTTTC	CASRDRGLGANVLTF
few	TRBV5-1	TRBJ1-6	.	TGCGCCAGCAGCTTCGGCCGCGCCTTAGCTGGCGATTCACCCCTCCACTTT	CASSFGRALAGDSPLHF
.	TRBV7-3	TRBJ2-3	TRBD2	TGTGCCAGCAGCCGAAGCGGGGGCGGCACAGATACGCAGTATTTT	CASSRSGGGTDTQYF
.	TRBV11-2	TRBJ2-3	.	TGTGCCAGCAGCTTACCGGGGTGGTCGGATACGCAGTATTTT	CASSLPGWSDTQYF
.	TRBV19	TRBJ2-1	TRBD2	TGTGCCAGTAGTATCCTTGGCGGGGGGGCGAATGAGCAGTTCTTC	CASSILGGGANEQFF
.	TRBV9	TRBJ2-2	TRBD2	TGTGCCAGCAGCTCCCGGGGTAGCGGGGGATCGAACACCGGGGAGCTGTTTTTT	CASSSRGSGGSNTGELFF
.	TRBV10-3	TRBJ2-1	.	TGTGCCATCAGTTTGCAGGATGAGCAGTTCTTC	CAISLQDEQFF
.	TRBV7-9	TRBJ2-2	TRBD2	TGTGCCAGCAGCAAACTAGCGGGAGGGCCTACCGGGGAGCTGTTTTTT	CASSKLAGGPTGELFF